This is a list of T cell receptor beta chains from one sample in a study of blood T cell repertoires in COVID-19. TCRdb's table, derived via immunoSEQ multiplex PCR, lists solely in-frame clones and lacks some. The sample yields roughly 43,000 clones, nearly 70% seen once. The material sequenced was peripheral blood. All receptors come from a man of 80 years or more with acute or convalescent COVID-19. The CDR3 runs from the conserved cysteine through the conserved F or W. The order of the fields is clone size, V gene, D gene, J gene, CDR3 DNA, CDR3 protein. The D gene is left open where the match is weak. Clone size appears in some rows only: once, few, many, or a class for an expanded clone.

clone_size: few; v_call: TRBV11-2; d_call: -; j_call: TRBJ2-3; cdr3_nt: TGTGCCAGCAGCGGTATAGCGGTAGATACGCAGTATTTT; cdr3_aa: CASSGIAVDTQYF
clone_size: -; v_call: TRBV15; d_call: TRBD2; j_call: TRBJ2-1; cdr3_nt: TGTGCCACCAGCAGAGGTGTGCGGGAGGTTGAGAATGAGCAGTTCTTC; cdr3_aa: CATSRGVREVENEQFF
clone_size: -; v_call: TRBV7-9; d_call: -; j_call: TRBJ1-6; cdr3_nt: TGTGCCAGCAGCCGAACCCAACAATCACCCCTCCACTTT; cdr3_aa: CASSRTQQSPLHF
clone_size: once; v_call: TRBV5-4; d_call: TRBD1; j_call: TRBJ2-5; cdr3_nt: TGTGCCAGCAGCCCCAGGGGGCAAACAGAGACCCAGTACTTC; cdr3_aa: CASSPRGQTETQYF
clone_size: -; v_call: TRBV2; d_call: TRBD2; j_call: TRBJ2-1; cdr3_nt: TGTGCCAGCAGTGAAGCTGAACCGGGACTAGCGGGTCTTTCCTCCTACAATGAGCAGTTCTTC; cdr3_aa: CASSEAEPGLAGLSSYNEQFF
clone_size: -; v_call: TRBV30; d_call: -; j_call: TRBJ1-6; cdr3_nt: TGTGCCTGGAGTGTACAACAGGGAAATTCACCCCTCCACTTT; cdr3_aa: CAWSVQQGNSPLHF
clone_size: -; v_call: TRBV18; d_call: -; j_call: TRBJ2-7; cdr3_nt: TGTGCCAGCTCACCGCTGTCAGGTCTGGGCGTCTCCTACGAGCAGTACTTC; cdr3_aa: CASSPLSGLGVSYEQYF
clone_size: -; v_call: TRBV2; d_call: -; j_call: TRBJ1-1; cdr3_nt: TGTGCCAGCAGTGGTGACAGTAAGAACACTGAAGCTTTCTTT; cdr3_aa: CASSGDSKNTEAFF
clone_size: -; v_call: TRBV3-1/TRBV3-2; d_call: TRBD1; j_call: TRBJ1-5; cdr3_nt: TGTGCCAGCAGCGAACAGGGGACGATGGAGCCCCAGCATTTT; cdr3_aa: CASSEQGTMEPQHF
clone_size: -; v_call: TRBV7-2; d_call: -; j_call: TRBJ2-5; cdr3_nt: TGTGCCAGCAGCTTACTGACAAACGCACCAGAGACCCAGTACTTC; cdr3_aa: CASSLLTNAPETQYF
clone_size: -; v_call: TRBV27; d_call: -; j_call: TRBJ2-7; cdr3_nt: TGTGCCAGCAGTCCCCGGGGTCTCGAGCAGTACTTC; cdr3_aa: CASSPRGLEQYF
clone_size: -; v_call: TRBV28; d_call: -; j_call: TRBJ1-2; cdr3_nt: TGTGCCAGCAGTTTAGTAAACTATGGCTACACCTTC; cdr3_aa: CASSLVNYGYTF
clone_size: -; v_call: TRBV25-1; d_call: TRBD1; j_call: TRBJ1-2; cdr3_nt: TGTGCCAGCAGTGAAGGACAGGGGGATGGCTACACCTTC; cdr3_aa: CASSEGQGDGYTF
clone_size: -; v_call: TRBV5-1; d_call: TRBD2; j_call: TRBJ2-2; cdr3_nt: TGCGCCAGCAGCTTGGGCGGGAGGGACACCGGGGAGCTGTTTTTT; cdr3_aa: CASSLGGRDTGELFF
clone_size: -; v_call: TRBV27; d_call: TRBD2; j_call: TRBJ2-1; cdr3_nt: TGTGCCAGCAGTCTCATAGCGGGAGGGCCCCGATTCTTC; cdr3_aa: CASSLIAGGPRFF
clone_size: -; v_call: TRBV11-3; d_call: -; j_call: TRBJ2-3; cdr3_nt: TGTGCCAGCAGCTTTTCGGGGAGCACAGATACGCAGTATTTT; cdr3_aa: CASSFSGSTDTQYF
clone_size: -; v_call: TRBV19; d_call: -; j_call: TRBJ1-2; cdr3_nt: TGTGCCAGTAGTAGCCTCGGGGGGGACTATGGCTACACCTTC; cdr3_aa: CASSSLGGDYGYTF
clone_size: few; v_call: TRBV5-4; d_call: -; j_call: TRBJ1-1; cdr3_nt: TGTGCCAGCAGCTTGCGGGGGGAGCACACTGAAGCTTTCTTT; cdr3_aa: CASSLRGEHTEAFF
clone_size: once; v_call: TRBV6-5; d_call: TRBD1; j_call: TRBJ1-3; cdr3_nt: TGTGCCAGCACCCAAGACAGGGAAGCTGGAAACACCATATATTTT; cdr3_aa: CASTQDREAGNTIYF
clone_size: once; v_call: TRBV18; d_call: TRBD2; j_call: TRBJ2-5; cdr3_nt: TGTGCCAGCTCACCCTTTCGGTCCGGGGGGGCCGAGACCCAGTACTTC; cdr3_aa: CASSPFRSGGAETQYF
clone_size: -; v_call: TRBV5-1; d_call: -; j_call: TRBJ2-1; cdr3_nt: TGCGCCAGCAGCAGGACAGTGAATTCCTACAATGAGCAGTTCTTC; cdr3_aa: CASSRTVNSYNEQFF
clone_size: -; v_call: TRBV3-1/TRBV3-2; d_call: TRBD2; j_call: TRBJ2-1; cdr3_nt: TGTGCCAGCAGCCAGGGGACTACACCCTACAATGAGCAGTTCTTC; cdr3_aa: CASSQGTTPYNEQFF
clone_size: -; v_call: TRBV5-8; d_call: TRBD1; j_call: TRBJ2-1; cdr3_nt: TGTGCCAGCAGCTTAGATACGGACAGGCTCAATGAGCAGTTCTTC; cdr3_aa: CASSLDTDRLNEQFF
clone_size: -; v_call: TRBV5-1; d_call: TRBD1; j_call: TRBJ1-1; cdr3_nt: TGCGCCAGCCATCGGACAGGCCTCAAGGGGAACACTGAAGCTTTCTTT; cdr3_aa: CASHRTGLKGNTEAFF
clone_size: once; v_call: TRBV19; d_call: TRBD2; j_call: TRBJ2-1; cdr3_nt: TGTGCCAGTAGTATAGGCCGGGGGGGGCACAATGAGCAGTTCTTC; cdr3_aa: CASSIGRGGHNEQFF
clone_size: few; v_call: TRBV7-2; d_call: TRBD2; j_call: TRBJ2-7; cdr3_nt: TGTGCCAGCAGCTTAGAAGGACTAGCGATCTACGAGCAGTACTTC; cdr3_aa: CASSLEGLAIYEQYF
clone_size: -; v_call: TRBV7-6; d_call: -; j_call: TRBJ1-5; cdr3_nt: TGTGCCAGCAGCTACTGGGGGGGGACCCATGGTAGCAATCAGCCCCAGCATTTT; cdr3_aa: CASSYWGGTHGSNQPQHF
clone_size: few; v_call: TRBV7-8; d_call: -; j_call: TRBJ1-1; cdr3_nt: TGTGCCAGCAGCCGACAGGAGAACACTGAAGCTTTCTTT; cdr3_aa: CASSRQENTEAFF
clone_size: -; v_call: TRBV7-9; d_call: -; j_call: TRBJ1-2; cdr3_nt: TGTGCCAGCAGCTTAGGACAGGACTATGGCTACACCTTC; cdr3_aa: CASSLGQDYGYTF
clone_size: -; v_call: TRBV10-3; d_call: -; j_call: TRBJ1-2; cdr3_nt: TGTGCCACTTCAAAGGAGTCCTCATCCTATGGCTACACCTTC; cdr3_aa: CATSKESSSYGYTF
clone_size: -; v_call: TRBV30; d_call: TRBD1; j_call: TRBJ1-2; cdr3_nt: TGTGCCTGGAGTGTATCCAGGACAGGGATTGGCTACACCTTC; cdr3_aa: CAWSVSRTGIGYTF
clone_size: few; v_call: TRBV7-3; d_call: TRBD1; j_call: TRBJ2-1; cdr3_nt: TGTGCCAGCAGCACGGGACAGGTCAATGAGCAGTTCTTC; cdr3_aa: CASSTGQVNEQFF
clone_size: once; v_call: TRBV18; d_call: TRBD2; j_call: TRBJ2-3; cdr3_nt: TGTGCCAGCTCACCAAGGACTAGCGGGGGGGCAGATACGCAGTATTTT; cdr3_aa: CASSPRTSGGADTQYF
clone_size: -; v_call: TRBV11-2; d_call: TRBD1; j_call: TRBJ2-3; cdr3_nt: TGTGCCAGCACCCGGGACAGGGGGAGGACAGATACGCAGTATTTT; cdr3_aa: CASTRDRGRTDTQYF
clone_size: -; v_call: TRBV29-1; d_call: TRBD1; j_call: TRBJ1-2; cdr3_nt: TGCAGCGCTAACGGACAGGGGGTACCCTTGAACACCTTC; cdr3_aa: CSANGQGVPLNTF
clone_size: -; v_call: TRBV18; d_call: -; j_call: TRBJ1-4; cdr3_nt: TGTGCCAGCTCACCGGCCACTAATGAAAAACTGTTTTTT; cdr3_aa: CASSPATNEKLFF
clone_size: -; v_call: TRBV5-1; d_call: -; j_call: TRBJ1-1; cdr3_nt: TGCGCCAGCAGCTTCGCGGTTCTGAACACTGAAGCTTTCTTT; cdr3_aa: CASSFAVLNTEAFF
clone_size: once; v_call: TRBV6-2/TRBV6-3; d_call: -; j_call: TRBJ1-2; cdr3_nt: TGTGCCAGCAGTTATAGTGCAGGGGTCTATGGCTACACCTTC; cdr3_aa: CASSYSAGVYGYTF
clone_size: -; v_call: TRBV7-8; d_call: TRBD1; j_call: TRBJ1-1; cdr3_nt: TGTGCCAGCAGCTCAGGGGGTGTTACTGAAGCTTTCTTT; cdr3_aa: CASSSGGVTEAFF
clone_size: -; v_call: TRBV5-4; d_call: -; j_call: TRBJ2-1; cdr3_nt: TGTGCCAGCAGCTTCGGAGATTCGTACTACAATGAGCAGTTCTTC; cdr3_aa: CASSFGDSYYNEQFF
clone_size: -; v_call: TRBV4-1; d_call: TRBD2; j_call: TRBJ2-4; cdr3_nt: TGCGCCAGCAGCCAAGGGACTAGAGGGAACATTCAGTACTTC; cdr3_aa: CASSQGTRGNIQYF
clone_size: -; v_call: TRBV11-2; d_call: TRBD1; j_call: TRBJ2-2; cdr3_nt: TGTGCCAGCAGTCGTAACAGGGGGAACACCGGGGAGCTGTTTTTT; cdr3_aa: CASSRNRGNTGELFF
clone_size: -; v_call: TRBV6-5; d_call: -; j_call: TRBJ1-1; cdr3_nt: TGTGCCAGCGAACGGGGAGGACCACGGCCCTCAGAAGCTTTCTTT; cdr3_aa: CASERGGPRPSEAFF
clone_size: few; v_call: TRBV24-1; d_call: -; j_call: TRBJ1-5; cdr3_nt: TGTGCCACCAGTGACCGTGACACCGACCAGACCTATCAGCCCCAGCATTTT; cdr3_aa: CATSDRDTDQTYQPQHF
clone_size: once; v_call: TRBV7-2; d_call: TRBD1; j_call: TRBJ2-7; cdr3_nt: TGTGCCAGCAGCCCGGGACAGGGCCCCTACGAGCAGTACTTC; cdr3_aa: CASSPGQGPYEQYF
clone_size: -; v_call: TRBV6-2/TRBV6-3; d_call: -; j_call: TRBJ1-2; cdr3_nt: TGTGCCAGCAGCCGACAGTCAGCTAACTATGGCTACACCTTC; cdr3_aa: CASSRQSANYGYTF
clone_size: once; v_call: TRBV5-4; d_call: TRBD2; j_call: TRBJ2-7; cdr3_nt: TGTGCCAGCAGCTTCCTTAGCGGGAACTCCTACGAGCAGTACTTC; cdr3_aa: CASSFLSGNSYEQYF
clone_size: -; v_call: TRBV6-5; d_call: TRBD1; j_call: TRBJ2-7; cdr3_nt: TGTGCCAGCAGCGCGGACAGGGAATGGTCCTACGAGCAGTACTTC; cdr3_aa: CASSADREWSYEQYF
clone_size: -; v_call: TRBV11-3; d_call: -; j_call: TRBJ1-4; cdr3_nt: TGTGCCAGCAGTCCCGGACAGTTTAATGAAAAACTGTTTTTT; cdr3_aa: CASSPGQFNEKLFF
clone_size: -; v_call: TRBV6-5; d_call: TRBD2; j_call: TRBJ2-7; cdr3_nt: TGTGCCAGCAGTTCCCCTCGGCGGGGGGGATCCTACGAGCAGTACTTC; cdr3_aa: CASSSPRRGGSYEQYF
clone_size: once; v_call: TRBV7-2; d_call: TRBD2; j_call: TRBJ2-2; cdr3_nt: TGTGCCAGCAGCTTAGGCGGGGGTGGAACCGGGGAGCTGTTTTTT; cdr3_aa: CASSLGGGGTGELFF
clone_size: -; v_call: TRBV5-4; d_call: TRBD1; j_call: TRBJ1-1; cdr3_nt: TGTGCCAGCAGCTCCCAACAGGGGGGGAACACTGAAGCTTTCTTT; cdr3_aa: CASSSQQGGNTEAFF
clone_size: -; v_call: TRBV5-1; d_call: TRBD2; j_call: TRBJ2-2; cdr3_nt: TGCGCCAGCAGCCCCCGACTAGCGGGGGGGCTGAGCACCGGGGAGCTGTTTTTT; cdr3_aa: CASSPRLAGGLSTGELFF
clone_size: few; v_call: TRBV5-1; d_call: TRBD1; j_call: TRBJ2-7; cdr3_nt: TGCGCCAGCAGCTCGGTGGGACAGGGAGGCGAGCAGTACTTC; cdr3_aa: CASSSVGQGGEQYF
clone_size: -; v_call: TRBV7-9; d_call: -; j_call: TRBJ1-1; cdr3_nt: TGTGCCAGCAGACGTACAGGGTCTGAAGCTTTCTTT; cdr3_aa: CASRRTGSEAFF